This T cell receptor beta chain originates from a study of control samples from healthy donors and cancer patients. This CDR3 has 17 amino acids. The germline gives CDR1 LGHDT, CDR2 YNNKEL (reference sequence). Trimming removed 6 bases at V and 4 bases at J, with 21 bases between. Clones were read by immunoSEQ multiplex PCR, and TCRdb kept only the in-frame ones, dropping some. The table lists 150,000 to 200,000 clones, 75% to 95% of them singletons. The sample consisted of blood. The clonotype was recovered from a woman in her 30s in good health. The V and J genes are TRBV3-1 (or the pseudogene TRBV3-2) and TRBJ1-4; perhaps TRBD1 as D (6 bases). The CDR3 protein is CASSHSDLQGLNEKLFF. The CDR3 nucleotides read TGTGCCAGCAGTCATTCAGACCTACAGGGACTTAATGAAAAACTGTTTTTT.